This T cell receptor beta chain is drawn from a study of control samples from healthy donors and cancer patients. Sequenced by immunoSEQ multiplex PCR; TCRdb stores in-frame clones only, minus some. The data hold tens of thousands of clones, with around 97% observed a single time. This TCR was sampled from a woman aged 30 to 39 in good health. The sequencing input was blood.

The CDR3 nucleotides are TGTGCCAGCAGCCCGGGACAGGGGGTCTACTCCGAGCAGTACTTC. This codes for CASSPGQGVYSEQYF. The chain carries TRBV27 and TRBJ2-7, with 11 bases matching TRBD1. Germline V CDR1 and CDR2: MNHEY, SMNVEV (reference sequence). V lost 6 bases, J lost 6 bases, and 10 bases stayed unmatched. CDR3 length: 15 amino acids.